A single sample is the source of the 3 T cell receptor beta chains below, sequenced in a study of CD8 T cells in Susac syndrome. RNA, at about 0.5 to 1 ug, was reverse transcribed with random hexamers. Each CDR3 protein is one row after TCRdb ran MiXCR on the immunoSEQ multiplex PCR reads. This table holds around 150,000 distinct CDR3 sequences, almost 96% found once. The source material was CD4+ T cells from PBMCs. The receptors here all came from a human donor with Susac syndrome.

This clonotype has just one count. This chain links TRBV4-1 with TRBJ2-5, with D unresolved. The germline CDR1 and CDR2 sequences are MGHRA and YSYEKL. The CDR3 has 14 residues. Trimming left V 0 bases short and J 9 bases short, with 14 bases between. The CDR3 loop reads CASSQDEGPRSQYF. For the CDR3, the DNA is TGCGCCAGCAGCCAAGATGAAGGCCCTAGGTCCCAGTACTTC.

The chain uses TRBV7-9 and TRBJ1-5; TRBD1 is a possible D gene (6 bases). Deletions cut 3 bases from V and 7 bases from J, with 13 bases between. This CDR3 is built from 14 residues. The germline CDR1 and CDR2 sequences are SEHNR and FQNEAQ (reference sequence). The CDR3 nucleotides are TGTGCCAGCAGCTTTGTGGGGGCAGGACAGCCCCAGCATTTT. Its protein is CASSFVGAGQPQHF.

This rearrangement joins TRBV4-2 to TRBJ1-6, with unresolved D. Germline V lookup: CDR1 LGHNA, CDR2 YNFKEQ. Trimming shortened V by 0 bases and J by 7 bases, and 7 bases separated the two germline ends. CDR3 length: 14 amino acids. The CDR3: CASSQEARNSPLHF. The DNA of the CDR3 is TGTGCCAGCAGCCAAGAGGCCCGGAATTCACCCCTCCACTTT.